Below are 28 T cell receptor beta chains sequenced from a single sample in a study of blood T cell repertoires in COVID-19. Clones were sequenced by immunoSEQ multiplex PCR, and TCRdb holds only the in-frame ones, with some missing. The table lists roughly 120,000 clones, approximately 84% of them singletons. Specimen: peripheral blood. The receptor set was obtained from a man in his 70s with active or convalescent COVID-19.

V is TRBV18 and J is TRBJ1-4; D is undetermined. Between the trimmed V and J ends, which lost 3 bases and 0 bases, there was a span of 11 bases. The CDR3 consists of 16 residues. CDR1 and CDR2 (germline): KGHSH, LQKENI. This CDR3 reads CASSPGERATNEKLFF. CDR3 nucleotides: TGTGCCAGCTCACCCGGGGAACGTGCAACTAATGAAAAACTGTTTTTT.

The rearrangement uses TRBV28 and TRBJ1-5; no firm D call. This CDR3 is built from 12 residues. V lost 6 bases and J 8 bases, leaving 11 bases between the germline ends. Germline V gene lookup returns CDR1 MDHEN and CDR2 SYDVKM. CDR3: CASRPPTKPQHF. In nucleotides, the CDR3 is TGTGCCAGCAGACCCCCGACAAAGCCCCAGCATTTT.

The V gene is TRBV5-3, the J gene TRBJ1-2, with 8 bases lining up with TRBD1. TRBV5-3 is labeled an ORF, and its function is uncertain. The V segment lost 1 base and the J segment 4 bases; nucleotides outside the gene matches: 9. The length of the CDR3 is 16 residues. CDR3 region: CARSLQGQGSTYGYTF. The CDR3 region has the DNA TGTGCCAGAAGCTTGCAAGGACAGGGAAGTACCTATGGCTACACCTTC.

This rearrangement joins TRBV3-1 (or the pseudogene TRBV3-2) to TRBJ2-3; TRBD2 is a possible D gene (6 bases). The CDR3 totals 17 residues. Germline CDR1 is LGHDT and CDR2 is YNNKEL (reference sequence). The V and J ends lost 0 bases and 4 bases respectively, with 17 bases between them. This CDR3 is CASSQERGTGEADTQYF. The CDR3 DNA reads as TGTGCCAGCAGCCAAGAGCGAGGGACGGGAGAGGCAGATACGCAGTATTTT.

V and J are TRBV29-1 and TRBJ2-5; D uncertain. V lost 6 bases, J lost 1 base, and 15 bases lay in between. The germline gives CDR1 SQVTM, CDR2 ANQGSEA. The length of the CDR3 is 14 residues. The CDR3 region has the DNA TGCAGCGTCCCTACTCCTCCTACCCAAGAGACCCAGTACTTC. The encoded protein is CSVPTPPTQETQYF.

The chain links TRBV10-3 to TRBJ1-5; D unresolved. The V gene's germline CDR1 is ENHRY and CDR2 SYGVKD. Trimming pared 0 bases from V and 5 bases from J, leaving 8 bases between. The CDR3 is 14 residues long. The CDR3 reads CAISESGGDQPQHF. Written as DNA, the CDR3 is TGTGCCATCAGTGAGTCCGGCGGGGATCAGCCCCAGCATTTT.

This clone was observed once. This sequence joins TRBV9 and TRBJ1-3, with 7 nucleotides matching TRBD1. Germline trimming cut 3 bases from V and 4 bases from J; bases unmatched to any gene: 4. The CDR3 is made up of 14 amino acids. CDR1 and CDR2 (germline): SGDLS, YYNGEE. CDR3 amino acids: CASSAGTEGNTIYF. CDR3 DNA: TGTGCCAGCAGCGCCGGGACAGAAGGAAACACCATATATTTT.

This clone was observed a few times. V gene TRBV12-5 combines with J gene TRBJ2-1; no reliable D call. The CDR3 runs to 15 residues. CDR1 is LGHNT and CDR2 is FRNRAP in the germline V gene. The ends were cut back, 5 bases at V and 10 bases at J, with 21 bases in the middle. The CDR3 DNA is TGTGCTAGTGGTCCGGCCGGGTTCCCCACTAAGGAGCAGTTCTTC. Translating gives CASGPAGFPTKEQFF.

This clone was recorded once. The chain employs TRBV7-5 and TRBJ2-6; whether TRBD1, the table's D call, matches the DNA was not checked. TRBV7-5 is a pseudogene. This CDR3 contains 20 residues. The CDR3, as DNA: TGTGTCAGAAGCTTGCGATGCGGGACAGGGGGCATTAAAGGGGCCAACGTCCTGACTTTC. Amino acids: CVRSLRCGTGGIKGANVLTF.

The chain links TRBV12-3 or TRBV12-4 to TRBJ1-2; D is ambiguous. The CDR3 sequence is 12 residues long. V lost 4 bases, J lost 7 bases, and 10 bases lay in between. The CDR3 sequence: CASSSESGGYTF. CDR3 nucleotides: TGTGCCAGCAGTTCAGAGAGCGGTGGCTACACCTTC.

The chain links TRBV7-6 to TRBJ1-1; D is ambiguous. Germline V gene sequence: CDR1 SGHVS, CDR2 FNYEAQ. This CDR3 region has 12 residues. Trimming took off 2 bases at V and 8 bases at J, with 9 bases between the two ends. The CDR3 DNA is TGTGCCAGCAGCTTAAGGAGTGGGGAAGCTTTCTTT. It encodes CASSLRSGEAFF.

The chain carries TRBV15 and TRBJ2-7; perhaps TRBD1 as D (6 bases). The germline gives CDR1 LNHNV, CDR2 YYDKDF (reference sequence). The V gene lost 0 bases and the J gene lost 2 bases, with 11 bases spanning the gap. The CDR3 runs to 15 residues. CDR3 nucleotides: TGTGCCACCAGCAGAGATCTTGGGGGCACCTACGAGCAGTACTTC. This translates into CATSRDLGGTYEQYF.

The chain recombines TRBV5-1 with TRBJ2-7; a weak D match, TRBD1 (6 bases). The CDR3 totals 16 residues. Trimming pared 0 bases from V and 3 bases from J, leaving 16 bases between. Per the germline V gene, CDR1 is SGHRS and CDR2 is YFSETQ. In DNA, the CDR3 is TGCGCCAGCAGCTTGGTCGGCAGGGGACGCGGCTACGAGCAGTACTTC. Translation: CASSLVGRGRGYEQYF.

This chain connects TRBV5-8 to TRBJ1-2; D may be TRBD1 (6 bases). The length of the CDR3 is 13 residues. Germline-derived CDR1 and CDR2 are SGHTS and YDEGEE. The V and J ends lost 4 bases and 5 bases respectively, with 12 bases between them. The chain's CDR3 is CASSLGQRYGYTF. For the CDR3, the DNA is TGTGCCAGCAGCCTCGGACAGCGTTATGGCTACACCTTC.

This clone was recorded a few times. Other nucleotide sequences in the sample specify the same CDR3. This chain uses TRBV2 with TRBJ1-2, with D tentatively TRBD1 (5 bases). The length of the CDR3 is 11 residues. V gave up 8 bases and J gave up 2 bases, with 6 bases separating them. Germline values: CDR1 SNHLY, CDR2 FYNNEI. The CDR3 region has the DNA TGTGCCAGCTCAGGGAACTATGGCTACACCTTC. This codes for CASSGNYGYTF. Supplemented by reference TRBV2 and TRBJ1-2, the full variable domain reads EPEVTQTPSHQVTQMGQEVILRCVPISNHLYFYWYRQILGQKVEFLVSFYNNEISEKSEIFDDQFSVERPDGSNFTLKIRSTKLEDSAMYFCASSGNYGYTFGSGTRLTVV.

This chain links TRBV28 with TRBJ1-2, with D hard to call. The ends were cut back, 7 bases at V and 2 bases at J, with 8 bases in the middle. The CDR3 sequence is 12 residues long. Looked up from germline, CDR1 is MDHEN and CDR2 is SYDVKM. DNA for the CDR3: TGTGCCAGCACCCTCCCCAACTATGGCTACACCTTC. It codes for CASTLPNYGYTF.

The rearrangement links TRBV12-3 or TRBV12-4 to TRBJ1-2, with a possible D match to TRBD1 (6 bases). The CDR3 is 13 amino acids. The V gene lost 5 bases and the J gene lost 4 bases, with 11 bases spanning the gap. The CDR3: CASSPQGGYGYTF. The CDR3 nucleotides are TGTGCCAGCAGTCCACAGGGCGGCTATGGCTACACCTTC.

Concerning this clone itself: Additional DNA sequences in this sample encode the identical CDR3. V gene TRBV11-2 combines with J gene TRBJ2-2; 10 positions agree with TRBD2. V shed 5 bases, J shed 1 base, and the junction held 4 bases outside the gene matches. The germline V gene encodes CDR1 SGHAT and CDR2 FQNNGV. This CDR3 region has 16 residues. The CDR3 DNA is TGTGCCAGCAGCCTGTTAGCGGGAGGGAACACCGGGGAGCTGTTTTTT. Residues: CASSLLAGGNTGELFF.

The rearrangement links TRBV7-2 to TRBJ2-7; 7 nucleotides line up with TRBD1. Unmatched junction bases numbered 5, after V lost 6 bases and J lost 6 bases. Germline CDR1 reads SGHTA; CDR2 reads FQGNSA. The CDR3 contains 12 residues. The CDR3 bases are TGTGCCAGCAGTACCAACAGGGGCGAGCAGTACTTC. Its translation is CASSTNRGEQYF.

V is TRBV7-9 and J is TRBJ2-5, with TRBD2 identical over 10 bases. The ends lost 2 bases at V and 0 bases at J; junction bases unmatched: 12. The CDR3 is 19 residues long. CDR1 is SEHNR, CDR2 FQNEAQ, per germline (reference sequence). The CDR3 region has the DNA TGTGCCAGCAGCTTAAACCTAGCGGGGGCCCAATCCAACCAAGAGACCCAGTACTTC. Protein sequence: CASSLNLAGAQSNQETQYF. The variable domain in full, completed from reference TRBV7-9 and TRBJ2-5, reads DTGVSQNPRHKITKRGQNVTFRCDPISEHNRLYWYRQTLGQGPEFLTYFQNEAQLEKSRLLSDRFSAERPKGSFSTLEIQRTEQGDSAMYLCASSLNLAGAQSNQETQYFGPGTRLLVL.

CDR3 sequence reads: CASSLMDGQGRNYGYTF. In DNA, the CDR3 is TGTGCCAGCAGTTTAATGGACGGACAGGGGCGGAACTATGGCTACACCTTC. This chain links TRBV27 with TRBJ1-2; 9 nucleotides agree with TRBD1. Trimming removed 2 bases from V and 2 bases from J; junction bases left unmatched: 9. CDR3 size: 17 residues. Germline V gene data show CDR1 as MNHEY and CDR2 as SMNVEV (reference sequence).

The chain uses TRBV6-5 and TRBJ1-1, with D perhaps matching TRBD1 (5 bases). This CDR3 is 14 amino acids long. Germline V gives CDR1 MNHEY, CDR2 SVGAGI. The V and J ends lost 4 bases and 3 bases respectively, with 12 bases between them. The CDR3 loop is CASSFRVKDTEAFF. The CDR3 DNA follows: TGTGCCAGCAGTTTCAGGGTGAAGGACACTGAAGCTTTCTTT.

The gene calls are TRBV7-9 and TRBJ1-6; 8 bases match TRBD1. Unmatched junction bases numbered 7, after V lost 4 bases and J lost 8 bases. Germline V gene lookup returns CDR1 SEHNR and CDR2 FQNEAQ (reference sequence). The CDR3 contains 15 residues. CDR3 sequence: CASSSQQGAYSPLHF. CDR3 DNA sequence: TGTGCCAGCAGCTCCCAGCAGGGGGCGTATTCACCCCTCCACTTT.

This sequence joins TRBV6-5 and TRBJ2-7, with 9 bases fitting TRBD1. The length of the CDR3 is 15 residues. The V segment lost 0 bases and the J segment 6 bases; nucleotides outside the gene matches: 6. The germline gives CDR1 MNHEY, CDR2 SVGAGI. The CDR3 sequence: CASSYSGTGSFEQYF. Written as DNA, the CDR3 is TGTGCCAGCAGTTACTCAGGGACAGGGTCGTTCGAGCAGTACTTC.

The chain joins TRBV5-1 to TRBJ2-7, with TRBD1 matching over 8 bases. Trimming cost V 3 bases and J 4 bases; bases outside gene matches: 6. Germline CDR1 is SGHRS and CDR2 is YFSETQ. This CDR3 has 14 residues. CDR3 coding DNA: TGCGCCAGCAGCTCTACAGGGGGTCTTTACGAGCAGTACTTC. This sequence encodes CASSSTGGLYEQYF. Complete variable domain (other parts from reference TRBV5-1 and TRBJ2-7): KAGVTQTPRYLIKTRGQQVTLSCSPISGHRSVSWYQQTPGQGLQFLFEYFSETQRNKGNFPGRFSGRQFSNSRSEMNVSTLELGDSALYLCASSSTGGLYEQYFGPGTRLTVT.

The chain carries TRBV7-6 and TRBJ2-1; D is ambiguous. Germline V gene data show CDR1 as SGHVS and CDR2 as FNYEAQ. CDR3 length: 13 residues. Trimming stripped 5 bases from V and 8 bases from J, with 13 bases between. CDR3 region: CASSPLGADEQFF. The CDR3 DNA follows: TGTGCCAGCAGCCCCCTTGGCGCGGATGAGCAGTTCTTC.

The rearrangement uses TRBV7-3 and TRBJ1-1, with 11 bases that match TRBD1. With V trimmed by 5 bases and J by 4 bases, 6 bases remained unmatched. Germline loops: CDR1 SGHTA, CDR2 FQGTGA. This CDR3 has 15 amino acids. DNA of the CDR3: TGTGCCAGCAGCCCGACCGGGACAGGGGGCACTGAAGCTTTCTTT. This codes for CASSPTGTGGTEAFF.

The V call is TRBV19, the J call TRBJ1-1; the match to TRBD1 covers 7 bases. The CDR3 extends over 16 amino acids. V dropped 6 bases and J dropped 4; count of bases not matched to a gene: 14. From germline, CDR1 is LNHDA and CDR2 SQIVND (reference sequence). CDR3 region: CASSFRQGTRSTEAFF. CDR3 DNA: TGTGCCAGTAGCTTTAGACAGGGTACCAGGAGCACTGAAGCTTTCTTT.